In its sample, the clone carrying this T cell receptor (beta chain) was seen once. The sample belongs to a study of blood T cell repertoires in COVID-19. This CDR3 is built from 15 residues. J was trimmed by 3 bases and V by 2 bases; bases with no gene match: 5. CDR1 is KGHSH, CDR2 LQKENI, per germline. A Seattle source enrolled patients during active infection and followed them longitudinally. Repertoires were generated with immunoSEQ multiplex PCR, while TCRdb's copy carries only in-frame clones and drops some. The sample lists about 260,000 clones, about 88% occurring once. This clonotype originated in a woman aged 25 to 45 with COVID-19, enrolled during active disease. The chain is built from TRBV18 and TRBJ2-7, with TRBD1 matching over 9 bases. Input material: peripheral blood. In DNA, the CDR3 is TGTGCCAGCTCACCATCGGGACAGGGAGGCTACGAGCAGTACTTC. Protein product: CASSPSGQGGYEQYF.